These 9 T cell receptor beta chains share one sample of origin, sequenced in a study of cytomegalovirus exposure and HLA in healthy donors. PCR was performed using 60 Vbeta and 13 Jbeta primers. Clones were read by immunoSEQ multiplex PCR, and TCRdb kept only the in-frame ones, dropping some. The sample has 150,000 to 200,000 clones, about 77% seen once; the top ten hold 4.5% to 7.5%. Material for sequencing was PBMCs. The receptors stem from a woman aged 25-40 years in good health and CMV-seropositive.

This chain uses TRBV6-5 with TRBJ2-2; 7 bases line up with TRBD1. Germline loops: CDR1 MNHEY, CDR2 SVGAGI. The V gene end was trimmed by 4 bases and the J gene end by 1 base; junction bases not matched to a gene: 6. This CDR3 contains 16 residues. The CDR3 loop reads CASSWFRDRNTGELFF. The CDR3 DNA reads as TGTGCCAGCAGTTGGTTCCGGGACAGGAACACCGGGGAGCTGTTTTTT.

The gene calls are TRBV10-3 and TRBJ2-7; 9 bases are a match to TRBD2. This CDR3 is built from 17 residues. Germline values: CDR1 ENHRY, CDR2 SYGVKD. V shed 4 bases, J shed 2 bases, and the junction held 12 bases outside the gene matches. The CDR3 sequence: CAISGDPVSGGTYEQYF. CDR3 coding DNA: TGTGCCATCAGTGGTGACCCTGTTAGCGGGGGAACCTACGAGCAGTACTTC.

For the CDR3, the DNA is TGTGCCAGCAGCGTAGCAGAGGCCGGGGAGCTGTTTTTT. This gives the protein CASSVAEAGELFF. The V and J genes are TRBV9 and TRBJ2-2; D remains unclear. CDR1 and CDR2 (germline): SGDLS, YYNGEE. V was trimmed by 0 bases and J by 6 bases, leaving 6 bases between them. The CDR3 sequence is 13 residues long.

This sequence joins TRBV27 and TRBJ2-3, with 8 bases that match TRBD2. Germline CDR1 and CDR2: MNHEY and SMNVEV (reference sequence). Losses at the gene ends were 8 bases for V and 10 bases for J; bases not matched to a gene: 17. The CDR3 is 15 amino acids. The CDR3 region is CASFTPGLGPRAQYF. The CDR3 DNA sequence: TGTGCCAGCTTTACACCGGGACTAGGTCCGAGGGCGCAGTATTTT.

This chain uses TRBV5-6 with TRBJ2-4; D is perhaps TRBD1 (5 bases). Germline lookup yields CDR1 SGHDT and CDR2 YYEEEE. V lost 2 bases to trimming and J lost 2 bases, with 8 bases between them. This CDR3 comprises 14 residues. CDR3 loop: CASSLTGSKNIQYF. The CDR3 DNA follows: TGTGCCAGCAGCTTAACAGGTTCCAAAAACATTCAGTACTTC.

The chain couples TRBV2 to TRBJ1-1, with 9 bases matching TRBD1. The CDR3 extends over 11 amino acids. Trimming cost V 8 bases and J 8 bases; bases outside gene matches: 3. CDR1 is SNHLY and CDR2 is FYNNEI in the germline V gene. Here the CDR3 reads CASDRGEEAFF. The CDR3 bases are TGTGCCAGCGACAGGGGGGAAGAAGCTTTCTTT.

CDR3 in DNA: TGTGCCAGCAGTTTAAGCGGGACGGGCACAGATACGCAGTATTTT. Protein sequence: CASSLSGTGTDTQYF. J is TRBJ2-3 and V is TRBV27, with TRBD2 matching 7 bases. V was pared by 2 bases and J by 1 base, with 3 bases of the junction left unmatched. CDR3 length: 15 amino acids. Germline-derived CDR1 and CDR2 are MNHEY and SMNVEV (reference sequence).

The rearrangement joins TRBV18 to TRBJ2-1; 15 bases map to TRBD2. The CDR3 totals 20 residues. V lost 0 bases to trimming and J lost 7 bases; unmatched junction nucleotides: 13. Germline V gene lookup returns CDR1 KGHSH and CDR2 LQKENI. CDR3 coding DNA: TGTGCCAGCTCACCACCGTGGCGAGGGACTAGCGGGGGGATTAGTAATGAGCAGTTCTTC. Amino acid sequence: CASSPPWRGTSGGISNEQFF.

This clone appeared a few times. The chain couples TRBV7-2 to TRBJ2-1; 11 bases fit TRBD2. The CDR3 totals 15 residues. CDR1 SGHTA and CDR2 FQGNSA come from the germline V gene. The ends lost 4 bases at V and 8 bases at J; junction bases unmatched: 7. The CDR3 reads CASSSRLAGRYEQFF. DNA for the CDR3: TGTGCCAGCAGCTCCAGACTAGCGGGACGGTATGAGCAGTTCTTC.